This passage covers 10 T cell receptor beta chains from one sample sequenced in a study of CD8 T cells in Susac syndrome. Random-hexamer reverse transcription was applied to about 0.5 to 1 ug RNA. From the immunoSEQ multiplex PCR reads, TCRdb called clonotypes with MiXCR, one entry per CDR3 protein. This sample carries 200,000 to 250,000 distinct CDR3 sequences, around 95% of them seen once, and the ten largest clones take 0.065% to 0.075%. Sequenced: CD4+ T cells from PBMCs. The receptors shown here come from a human donor with multiple sclerosis.

The chain couples TRBV5-1 to TRBJ2-2; the D gene could be TRBD1 or TRBD2 (6 bases each). Trimming cost V 1 base and J 5 bases, with 9 bases left between them. The CDR3 contains 14 residues. Germline CDR1 and CDR2: SGHRS and YFSETQ. The CDR3 DNA reads as TGCGCCAGCAGCTTGCGGGGGCCAACCGGGGAGCTGTTTTTT. It encodes CASSLRGPTGELFF.

The J gene is TRBJ2-3, the V gene TRBV5-4; no definite D call. CDR1 and CDR2 from the germline V gene are SGHNT and YYREEE (reference sequence). This CDR3 comprises 15 residues. The germline V and J ends were trimmed by 3 bases and 2 bases, with 13 bases remaining between them. Written as DNA, the CDR3 is TGTGCCAGCAGCTCCCAAGGCGGTGACACAGATACGCAGTATTTT. Its protein is CASSSQGGDTDTQYF.

The V gene is TRBV27, the J gene TRBJ2-7; either TRBD1 or TRBD2 may fit D (6 bases each). This CDR3 region has 16 residues. The germline V gene encodes CDR1 MNHEY and CDR2 SMNVEV (reference sequence). V dropped 0 bases and J dropped 3 bases, with 15 bases sitting between them. The CDR3 DNA is TGTGCCAGCAGTTTATCTGGTCAGGGGAGGAACTACGAGCAGTACTTC. Protein: CASSLSGQGRNYEQYF.

The J gene is TRBJ1-1, the V gene TRBV2, with D perhaps matching TRBD1 (5 bases). Germline-derived CDR1 and CDR2 are SNHLY and FYNNEI. This CDR3 contains 13 residues. The ends were cut back, 4 bases at V and 4 bases at J, with 10 bases in the middle. The CDR3 loop reads CASSGDRRTEAFF. CDR3 coding DNA: TGTGCCAGCAGTGGGGACCGTCGCACTGAAGCTTTCTTT.

The genes are TRBV27 and TRBJ1-6, with D perhaps matching TRBD1 (6 bases). Trimming took 2 bases from V and 0 from J, leaving 11 bases between them. Germline V gives CDR1 MNHEY, CDR2 SMNVEV (reference sequence). The CDR3 runs 17 residues. CDR3 sequence (DNA): TGTGCCAGCAGTTTAATCCAGGGGAGCTCCTATAATTCACCCCTCCACTTT. Protein: CASSLIQGSSYNSPLHF.

The chain uses TRBV12-3 or TRBV12-4 and TRBJ2-4; D assignment may be TRBD1 or TRBD2 (6 bases each). There are 15 residues in the CDR3. V lost 4 bases, J lost 1 base, and 11 bases lay in between. The CDR3 loop reads CASSYRAGAKNIQYF. The DNA of the CDR3 is TGTGCCAGCAGTTACAGGGCGGGGGCCAAAAACATTCAGTACTTC.

The chain couples TRBV3-1 to TRBJ1-5; D call uncertain. Looked up from germline, CDR1 is LGHDT and CDR2 is YNNKEL (reference sequence). This CDR3 is 17 amino acids long. V was cut by 1 base and J by 1 base, with 14 bases left in between. The CDR3 sequence is CASSQGFGERSNQPQHF. For the CDR3, the DNA is TGTGCCAGCAGCCAAGGTTTTGGGGAGAGGAGCAATCAGCCCCAGCATTTT.

The chain couples TRBV21-1 to TRBJ1-4. TRBV21-1 is a pseudogene locus. The CDR3 has 12 residues. This chain's CDR3 is CLIKTTNEKLFF. CDR3 sequence (DNA): TGTCTTATTAAGACAACTAATGAAAAACTGTTTTTT.

The chain joins TRBV20-1 to TRBJ2-3, with unresolved D. V was trimmed by 1 base and J by 0 bases, leaving 11 bases between them. Germline values: CDR1 DFQATT, CDR2 SNEGSKA (reference sequence). The CDR3 sequence is 15 residues long. CDR3 amino acids: CSARGPTPSTDTQYF. Written as DNA, the CDR3 is TGCAGTGCTAGAGGCCCCACACCTAGCACAGATACGCAGTATTTT.

The chain combines TRBV4-1 with TRBJ1-1; the D is unclear. The germline V and J ends were trimmed by 5 bases and 0 bases, with 10 bases remaining between them. The CDR3 loop spans 14 amino acids. Germline CDR1 and CDR2: MGHRA and YSYEKL. The DNA of the CDR3 is TGCGCCAGCAGCATACGCAGACTGAACACTGAAGCTTTCTTT. Amino acids: CASSIRRLNTEAFF.